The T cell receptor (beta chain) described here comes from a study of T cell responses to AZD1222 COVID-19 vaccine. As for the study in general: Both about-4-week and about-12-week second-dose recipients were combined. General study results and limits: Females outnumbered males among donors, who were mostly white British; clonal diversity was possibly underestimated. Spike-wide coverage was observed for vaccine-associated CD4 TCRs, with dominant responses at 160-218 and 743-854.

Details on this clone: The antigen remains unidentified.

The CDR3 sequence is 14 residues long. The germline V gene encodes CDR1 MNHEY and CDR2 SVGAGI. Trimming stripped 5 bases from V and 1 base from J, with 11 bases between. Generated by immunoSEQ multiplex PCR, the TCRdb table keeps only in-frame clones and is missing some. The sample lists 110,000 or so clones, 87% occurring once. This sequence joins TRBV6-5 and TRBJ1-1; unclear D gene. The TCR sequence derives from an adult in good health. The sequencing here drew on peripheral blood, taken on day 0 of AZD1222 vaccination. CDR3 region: CASSQRRQNTEAFF. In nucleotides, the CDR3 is TGTGCCAGCAGTCAAAGGCGACAGAACACTGAAGCTTTCTTT.